Following are 21 T cell receptor beta chains from one sample sequenced in a study of T cell repertoires in cytomegalovirus infection. Via MiXCR, TCRdb re-called the reads, giving one row per CDR3 protein. This sample has 200,000 to 300,000 distinct CDR3 sequences; approximately 15% occur once, and the top ten carry roughly 9.7%. Sequencing was done on a sample of PBMCs. These receptors originate from a human donor in good health (CMV status not recorded). Some clones in this sample may be carry-over from other donors' samples.

V and J are TRBV5-6 and TRBJ2-2; the match to TRBD2 covers 9 bases. V shed 7 bases and J 2 bases; nucleotides not matched to a gene: 6. Germline assignment: CDR1 SGHDT and CDR2 YYEEEE. This CDR3 is 15 amino acids long. DNA for the CDR3: TGTGCCAGCGGAGGTAGCGGGGGAAACACCGGGGAGCTGTTTTTT. It codes for CASGGSGGNTGELFF.

The chain recombines TRBV29-1 with TRBJ2-7; 11 bases fit TRBD2. The CDR3 consists of 12 residues. Unmatched junction bases numbered 2, after V lost 4 bases and J lost 6 bases. Germline values: CDR1 SQVTM, CDR2 ANQGSEA. As DNA, the CDR3 is TGCAGCGTTGGACTAGCGGGGTTCGAGCAGTACTTC. Translating gives CSVGLAGFEQYF.

The V and J genes are TRBV18 and TRBJ2-5; D may be TRBD2 (6 bases). V lost 6 bases, J lost 2 bases, and 16 bases lay in between. The CDR3 contains 15 residues. Germline V gene data show CDR1 as KGHSH and CDR2 as LQKENI. CDR3 amino acids: CASSQVRGAQETQYF. CDR3 nucleotide sequence: TGTGCCAGCTCGCAAGTGCGGGGCGCTCAAGAGACCCAGTACTTC. Filled out from reference TRBV18 and TRBJ2-5, the complete variable domain reads NAGVMQNPRHLVRRRGQEARLRCSPMKGHSHVYWYRQLPEEGLKFMVYLQKENIIDESGMPKERFSAEFPKEGPSILRIQQVVRGDSAAYFCASSQVRGAQETQYFGPGTRLLVL.

As for this clonotype: This may come from a read error, since a much larger clone is one base off. The chain joins TRBV28 to TRBJ2-5; 8 positions agree with TRBD1. V was clipped by 5 bases and J by 4 bases; unmatched bases: 9. This CDR3 is 15 amino acids long. Germline V gene sequence: CDR1 MDHEN, CDR2 SYDVKM. CDR3 nucleotide sequence: TGTGCCAGCAGTAATCGACAGGGGAGGAGAGAGACCCAGTACTTC. This sequence encodes CASSNRQGRRETQYF.

This clonotype was counted ten times or more. The rearrangement links TRBV7-6 to TRBJ2-1, with D unclear. Germline CDR1 SGHVS, CDR2 FNYEAQ. This CDR3 contains 12 residues. V lost 1 base, J lost 12 bases, and 10 bases lay in between. This CDR3 reads CASSLVGYGQFF. Here the CDR3 DNA reads TGTGCCAGCAGCTTAGTAGGATATGGGCAGTTCTTC.

This clonotype has only a few counts. The chain is built from TRBV7-9 and TRBJ2-5; D is unclear. This CDR3 has 14 residues. Germline V gives CDR1 SEHNR, CDR2 FQNEAQ (reference sequence). The V and J ends lost 6 bases and 2 bases respectively, with 13 bases between them. As DNA, the CDR3 is TGTGCCAGCAGTTTGCAGATTTATCAAGAGACCCAGTACTTC. Translating it yields CASSLQIYQETQYF.

This clonotype came up many times. The chain couples TRBV7-9 to TRBJ2-5; 9 bases are a match to TRBD1. CDR1 and CDR2 from the germline V gene are SEHNR and FQNEAQ (reference sequence). The CDR3 is 15 residues long. Trimming took 5 bases from V and 0 from J; bases not matched to a gene: 4. CDR3 nucleotide sequence: TGTGCCAGCAGCCCCGGGACAGGGAACCAAGAGACCCAGTACTTC. Protein: CASSPGTGNQETQYF.

This clonotype was observed many times. The chain employs TRBV6-2 or TRBV6-3 and TRBJ2-4, with TRBD2 identical over 10 bases. Germline CDR1 and CDR2: MNHEY and SVGEGT. Trimming cost V 6 bases and J 7 bases; bases outside gene matches: 15. The CDR3 covers 17 residues. CDR3 protein: CASSFRTSGSQGNIQYF. DNA for the CDR3: TGTGCCAGCAGCTTCCGGACTAGCGGCAGCCAAGGGAACATTCAGTACTTC.

The gene calls are TRBV3-1 and TRBJ2-1; D may match TRBD1 or TRBD2 (5 bases each). The V and J ends lost 0 bases and 7 bases respectively, with 10 bases between them. Per germline, CDR1 LGHDT and CDR2 YNNKEL (reference sequence). The CDR3 sequence is 14 residues long. Written as DNA, the CDR3 is TGTGCCAGCAGCCAAGATATATGGGGGAATGAGCAGTTCTTC. Translated: CASSQDIWGNEQFF.

A note on this clonotype: A much bigger clone sits one base away, suggesting this may be a read error. V and J are TRBV23-1 and TRBJ1-5; D unresolved. TRBV23-1 is an open reading frame whose function is uncertain. This CDR3 has 16 amino acids. CDR3 DNA: TGCGCCAGCAGTCAATCGAGGCGCTCCAGCCATCAGCCCCAGCGTTTT. Translating it yields CASSQSRRSSHQPQRF.

Ten or more counts support this clonotype. This sequence joins TRBV7-3 and TRBJ2-1; 8 nucleotides match TRBD2. V dropped 3 bases and J dropped 4; count of bases not matched to a gene: 5. CDR1 SGHTA and CDR2 FQGTGA come from the germline V gene. The CDR3 sequence is 15 residues long. The CDR3 DNA reads TGTGCCAGCAGCTTTAGCGGGAAAATGTACAATGAGCAGTTCTTC. This sequence encodes CASSFSGKMYNEQFF.

This clonotype was seen at least ten times. The germline gene is not matched at one end of the junction; a read error may be the cause. This chain connects TRBV7-2 to TRBJ2-5; weak D call: TRBD1 (6 bases). The CDR3 runs to 13 residues. CDR1 and CDR2 from the germline V gene are SGHTA and FQGNSA. The CDR3 sequence: CASSLGGQETQYF. CDR3 nucleotides: TGTGCCAGCAGTTTAGGGGGACAAGAGACCCAGTACTTC.

In its sample, this clonotype was seen many times. A read error may produce the germline difference seen at one junction end. The chain carries TRBV12-3 or TRBV12-4 and TRBJ1-2; TRBD1 matches 7 bases. This CDR3 has 11 amino acids. CDR3 amino acids: CASSSQGGQAF. The CDR3 bases are TGTGCCAGCAGTAGCCAGGGCGGACAGGCCTTC.

V and J are TRBV18 and TRBJ1-1; D uncertain. V gave up 5 bases and J gave up 0 bases, with 10 bases separating them. The CDR3 length is 14 residues. Germline V gene sequence: CDR1 KGHSH, CDR2 LQKENI. The CDR3 reads CASSAIHVNTEAFF. The CDR3 DNA reads as TGTGCCAGCTCAGCAATCCATGTGAACACTGAAGCTTTCTTT. Full variable domain (missing parts from reference TRBV18 and TRBJ1-1): NAGVMQNPRHLVRRRGQEARLRCSPMKGHSHVYWYRQLPEEGLKFMVYLQKENIIDESGMPKERFSAEFPKEGPSILRIQQVVRGDSAAYFCASSAIHVNTEAFFGQGTRLTVV.

V is TRBV29-1 and J is TRBJ2-2; D gene ambiguous. Germline lookup yields CDR1 SQVTM and CDR2 ANQGSEA. CDR3 length: 11 amino acids. The V end lost 4 bases, the J end lost 3 bases, and 3 bases lay between the germline ends. Written as DNA, the CDR3 is TGCAGCGTTGGGTACACCGGGGAGCTGTTTTTT. Its protein is CSVGYTGELFF.

The chain has TRBV29-1 and TRBJ1-1; D is unresolved. Germline values: CDR1 SQVTM, CDR2 ANQGSEA. Trimming took off 4 bases at V and 0 bases at J, with 6 bases between the two ends. CDR3 length equals 12 residues. The CDR3 reads CSVVGVNTEAFF. The CDR3 DNA is TGCAGCGTTGTCGGGGTGAACACTGAAGCTTTCTTT. The complete variable domain, with remaining parts taken from reference TRBV29-1 and TRBJ1-1, reads SAVISQKPSRDICQRGTSLTIQCQVDSQVTMMFWYRQQPGQSLTLIATANQGSEATYESGFVIDKFPISRPNLTFSTLTVSNMSPEDSSIYLCSVVGVNTEAFFGQGTRLTVV.

Many counts were recorded for this clonotype. J is TRBJ2-7 and V is TRBV14; D remains unclear. Germline V CDR1 and CDR2: SGHDN, FVKESK. This CDR3 region has 18 residues. Trimming pared 1 base from V and 1 base from J, leaving 20 bases between. The chain's CDR3 is CASSQGFSAGYLSYEQYF. The DNA for the CDR3 is TGTGCCAGCAGCCAAGGTTTTTCGGCAGGTTATTTATCCTACGAGCAGTACTTC. Supplemented by reference TRBV14 and TRBJ2-7, the full variable domain reads EAGVTQFPSHSVIEKGQTVTLRCDPISGHDNLYWYRRVMGKEIKFLLHFVKESKQDESGMPNNRFLAERTGGTYSTLKVQPAELEDSGVYFCASSQGFSAGYLSYEQYFGPGTRLTVT.

The rearrangement uses TRBV6-5 and TRBJ1-5; the match to TRBD1 covers 7 bases. Trimming at V came to 10 bases and at J to 6 bases, leaving 21 bases not matched to a gene. CDR1 and CDR2 from the germline V gene are MNHEY and SVGAGI. CDR3 size: 17 residues. The CDR3 nucleotides are TGTGCCACCAAGGGAACTTCTACAGGGGAATTAGGTCAGCCCCAGCATTTT. Translating gives CATKGTSTGELGQPQHF.

This clonotype was recorded many times. CDR3 protein: CATLSGGGRQSSGGYEQFF. The CDR3 nucleotides read TGTGCCACCCTTTCAGGGGGAGGGAGACAATCTAGCGGGGGTTATGAGCAGTTCTTC. The rearrangement joins TRBV7-2 to TRBJ2-1; TRBD2 agrees at 10 bases. The trim removed 10 bases at V and 8 bases at J, leaving 26 bases unmatched. The germline CDR1 and CDR2 sequences are SGHTA and FQGNSA. This CDR3 is 19 amino acids long.

In its sample, this clonotype was seen many times. The chain joins TRBV7-3 to TRBJ2-2, with D tentatively TRBD2 (5 bases). This CDR3 comprises 14 residues. The V end was cut by 6 bases, the J end by 0 bases, with 8 bases between. CDR1 and CDR2 (germline): SGHTA, FQGTGA. Here the CDR3 DNA reads TGTGCCAGCAGACGGGGTCCGAACACCGGGGAGCTGTTTTTT. Translating gives CASRRGPNTGELFF. The whole variable domain, filled in from reference TRBV7-3 and TRBJ2-2, reads GAGVSQTPSNKVTEKGKYVELRCDPISGHTALYWYRQSLGQGPEFLIYFQGTGAADDSGLPNDRFFAVRPEGSVSTLKIQRTERGDSAVYLCASRRGPNTGELFFGEGSRLTVL.

This clonotype has a count of ten or more. The rearrangement links TRBV7-8 to TRBJ1-1, with D uncertain. Between the trimmed V and J ends, which lost 5 bases and 1 base, there was a span of 8 bases. The germline CDR1 and CDR2 sequences are SGHVS and FQNEAQ. The CDR3 is 13 residues long. The CDR3 here is CASSRGPNTEAFF. DNA for the CDR3: TGTGCCAGCAGCCGTGGGCCGAACACTGAAGCTTTCTTT.